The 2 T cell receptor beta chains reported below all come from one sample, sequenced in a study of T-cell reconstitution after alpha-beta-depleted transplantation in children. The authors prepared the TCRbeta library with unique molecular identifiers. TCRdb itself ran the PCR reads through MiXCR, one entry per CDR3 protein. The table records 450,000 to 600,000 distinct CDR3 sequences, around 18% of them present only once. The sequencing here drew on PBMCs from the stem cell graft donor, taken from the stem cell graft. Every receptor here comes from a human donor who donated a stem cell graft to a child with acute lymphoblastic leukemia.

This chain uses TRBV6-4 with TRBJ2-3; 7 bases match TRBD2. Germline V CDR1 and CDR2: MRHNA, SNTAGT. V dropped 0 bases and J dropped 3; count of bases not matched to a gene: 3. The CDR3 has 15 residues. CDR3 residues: CASSDSPAGTDTQYF. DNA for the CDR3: TGTGCCAGCAGTGACTCGCCAGCGGGGACAGATACGCAGTATTTT.

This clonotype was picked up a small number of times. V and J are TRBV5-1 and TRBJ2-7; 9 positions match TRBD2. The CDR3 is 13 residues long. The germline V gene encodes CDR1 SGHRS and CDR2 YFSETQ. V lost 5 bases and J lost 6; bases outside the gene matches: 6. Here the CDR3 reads CASRSREGLEQYF. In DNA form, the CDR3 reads TGCGCCAGCAGGTCGCGGGAGGGCCTCGAGCAGTACTTC.